The text below deals with one T cell receptor (beta chain). Sequencing was performed with immunoSEQ multiplex PCR; in TCRdb, only in-frame clones are kept and a portion is missing. The table includes 150,000 to 200,000 clones, around 82% detected once. The data derive from a study of blood T cell repertoires in COVID-19. The receptor was derived from an older woman who had recovered from COVID-19. Source material: peripheral blood.

The DNA of the CDR3 is TGTGCCAGTAGTATTGGACACTTTAGCAATCAGCCCCAGCATTTT. It is translated as CASSIGHFSNQPQHF. This chain links TRBV19 with TRBJ1-5; weak D call: TRBD1 (5 bases). Looked up from germline, CDR1 is LNHDA and CDR2 is SQIVND (reference sequence). The length of the CDR3 is 15 residues. The V end was cut by 3 bases, the J end by 0 bases, with 9 bases between.